The TCR beta chain described here comes from a study of blood T cell repertoires in COVID-19. Study at large: Material from acute and convalescent COVID-19 was sourced from the United States, Italy and Spain.

The repertoire was sequenced with immunoSEQ multiplex PCR; TCRdb's copy has only in-frame clones and lacks some. The sample includes some 380,000 clones, roughly 90% of them seen just once. The CDR3 spans 13 residues. Germline values: CDR1 KGHSH, CDR2 LQKENI. V dropped 6 bases and J dropped 13; count of bases not matched to a gene: 11. The receptor comes from a man aged 18 to 30 with active or convalescent COVID-19. The V and J genes are TRBV18 and TRBJ1-4, with 7 bases fitting TRBD1. Sequenced sample: peripheral blood. CDR3 sequence (DNA): TGTGCCAGCTCTCTTGGACAGGCCGGCGGACTGTTTTTT. It codes for CASSLGQAGGLFF.